Each of the 11 T cell receptor beta chains below was sequenced from the same sample in a study of shared clonotypes between healthy human individuals. Using immunoSEQ multiplex PCR, the repertoire was profiled, and TCRdb retains in-frame clones only, with some absent. The sample consists of 1,500,000 or so clones, approximately 96% of them appearing once. Sequences were obtained from naive CD4+ T cells sorted from blood. Subset denoted: CD45RA+ positively selected. These receptors were collected from a man younger than 45 in good health.

The chain is built from TRBV6-1 and TRBJ1-2, with 7 positions matching TRBD1. Looked up from germline, CDR1 is MNHNS and CDR2 is SASEGT. Trimming at V came to 4 bases and at J to 5 bases, leaving 10 bases not matched to a gene. The CDR3 is made up of 15 amino acids. The CDR3 sequence: CASSGRQGIGYGYTF. CDR3 DNA: TGTGCCAGCAGTGGGCGACAGGGAATCGGTTATGGCTACACCTTC.

Regarding this clone: Sequence at one end of the junction differs from germline and may be a read error. This chain uses TRBV20-1 with TRBJ2-4, with 10 bases lining up with TRBD2. The germline V gene encodes CDR1 DFQATT and CDR2 SNEGSKA (reference sequence). This CDR3 is 11 amino acids long. The DNA for the CDR3 is TGCAGTGCTACCCTTAGCGGGAGGAGGGACTTC. Its translation is CSATLSGRRDF.

This clone was observed a few times. The chain is built from TRBV7-2 and TRBJ2-7, with D tentatively TRBD2 (6 bases). Trimming removed 4 bases from V and 12 bases from J, with 13 bases in between. The CDR3 totals 11 residues. Germline assignment: CDR1 SGHTA and CDR2 FQGNSA. CDR3 sequence (DNA): TGTGCCAGCAGCTCCCGACTAGGGACGTACTTC. Encoded protein: CASSSRLGTYF.

The chain is built from TRBV9 and TRBJ1-3; the D is unclear. V was clipped by 1 base and J by 0 bases, with 14 bases between them. Germline values: CDR1 SGDLS, CDR2 YYNGEE. The CDR3 has 17 residues. The DNA of the CDR3 is TGTGCCAGCAGCGTAAGTTGGAGATTTCTCTCTGGAAACACCATATATTTT. This gives the protein CASSVSWRFLSGNTIYF.

This clone came up once. This chain's CDR3 is CASSSGGGEQFF. Here the CDR3 DNA reads TGCGCCAGCAGCTCGGGTGGGGGTGAGCAGTTCTTC. The chain uses TRBV5-1 and TRBJ2-1, with D perhaps TRBD1 or TRBD2 (5 bases each). CDR3 size: 12 residues. V dropped 3 bases and J dropped 9 bases, with 10 bases sitting between them. Germline CDR1 SGHRS, CDR2 YFSETQ.

The V and J genes are TRBV28 and TRBJ1-4; D remains unclear. This CDR3 region has 13 residues. V was clipped by 5 bases and J by 10 bases, with 14 bases between them. The germline CDR1 and CDR2 sequences are MDHEN and SYDVKM. The DNA of the CDR3 is TGTGCCAGCAGTCCCCCTAGGCGGGGAAAACTGTTTTTT. Residues: CASSPPRRGKLFF.

Comment on this clone: Other DNA sequences within the sample encode an identical CDR3. This sequence joins TRBV7-2 and TRBJ1-1, with TRBD1 matching over 7 bases. Per the germline V gene, CDR1 is SGHTA and CDR2 is FQGNSA. This CDR3 spans 13 amino acids. Losses at the gene ends were 1 base for V and 4 bases for J; bases not matched to a gene: 0. The CDR3 loop is CASSLGQGTEAFF. CDR3 coding DNA: TGTGCCAGCAGCTTAGGACAGGGCACTGAAGCTTTCTTT.

V and J are TRBV9 and TRBJ2-2; D call uncertain. CDR3 length: 15 residues. Germline values: CDR1 SGDLS, CDR2 YYNGEE. The V end was cut by 0 bases, the J end by 1 base, with 7 bases between. The DNA of the CDR3 is TGTGCCAGCAGCGTAGAGGGATTGAACACCGGGGAGCTGTTTTTT. Translation gives CASSVEGLNTGELFF.

The chain links TRBV5-8 to TRBJ2-7, with D possibly TRBD1 on 5 matching bases. Germline lookup yields CDR1 SGHTS and CDR2 YDEGEE. This CDR3 is 14 amino acids long. Trimming stripped 3 bases from V and 7 bases from J, with 17 bases between. The CDR3 sequence: CASSSRQTPWEQYF. The CDR3 DNA sequence: TGTGCCAGCAGCTCGCGACAGACCCCGTGGGAGCAGTACTTC.

Regarding this clone: The same CDR3 also results from other DNA sequences found in this sample. This sequence joins TRBV5-5 and TRBJ2-5; D remains ambiguous. The CDR3 totals 13 residues. V was cut by 0 bases and J by 5 bases, with 8 bases left in between. Per the germline V gene, CDR1 is SGHKS and CDR2 is YYEKEE (reference sequence). CDR3 in amino acids: CASSLGAAETQYF. CDR3 DNA: TGTGCCAGCAGCTTGGGAGCCGCGGAGACCCAGTACTTC.

This clone was recorded once. The same CDR3 also results from other DNA sequences found in this sample. This sequence joins TRBV20-1 and TRBJ2-5; D is unclear. This CDR3 is built from 11 residues. The germline gives CDR1 DFQATT, CDR2 SNEGSKA (reference sequence). Between the trimmed V and J ends, which lost 3 bases and 5 bases, there was a span of 7 bases. Written as DNA, the CDR3 is TGCAGTGCTAGGTTCGGGGAGACCCAGTACTTC. Translated, it gives CSARFGETQYF.